This T cell receptor beta chain was captured by sequencing in a study of cytomegalovirus exposure and HLA in healthy donors. Trimming shortened V by 5 bases and J by 2 bases, and 13 bases separated the two germline ends. The length of the CDR3 is 14 residues. Looked up from germline, CDR1 is MNHEY and CDR2 is SVGAGI. It was with 60 Vbeta and 13 Jbeta primers that the PCR ran. Sequenced by immunoSEQ multiplex PCR; TCRdb stores in-frame clones only, minus some. The table includes about 89,000 clones, about 85% detected once. The sequence derives from a man in his forties in good health and CMV-seropositive. The chain recombines TRBV6-5 with TRBJ2-7, with D possibly matching TRBD1 (5 bases). Sequences were obtained from PBMCs. The CDR3 DNA reads as TGTGCCAGCAGTAGGTACAGGACCACCTACGAGCAGTACTTC. Its protein is CASSRYRTTYEQYF.